This T cell receptor (beta chain) was sequenced for a study of naive and memory T cell subsets. J lost 7 bases, V lost 2 bases, and 10 bases had no gene match. Germline-derived CDR1 and CDR2 are SGHDT and YYEEEE. CDR3 length: 17 amino acids. An equimolar mix of two oligonucleotides served as the beta constant-region primer for TRBC1 and TRBC2. TCRdb analysed the UMI-ligation and nested PCR reads with MiXCR anew, one entry per CDR3 protein. The sample holds roughly 140,000 distinct CDR3 sequences, over 15% seen once. The sample comprised naive CD4+ T cells from blood. The gene calls are TRBV5-6 and TRBJ2-2; 11 nucleotides line up with TRBD2. The clonotype originates from a human donor in good health. DNA of the CDR3: TGTGCCAGCAGCTTCGGGACTAGCGGATCAGTGGGCGGGGAGCTGTTTTTT. Translating it yields CASSFGTSGSVGGELFF.